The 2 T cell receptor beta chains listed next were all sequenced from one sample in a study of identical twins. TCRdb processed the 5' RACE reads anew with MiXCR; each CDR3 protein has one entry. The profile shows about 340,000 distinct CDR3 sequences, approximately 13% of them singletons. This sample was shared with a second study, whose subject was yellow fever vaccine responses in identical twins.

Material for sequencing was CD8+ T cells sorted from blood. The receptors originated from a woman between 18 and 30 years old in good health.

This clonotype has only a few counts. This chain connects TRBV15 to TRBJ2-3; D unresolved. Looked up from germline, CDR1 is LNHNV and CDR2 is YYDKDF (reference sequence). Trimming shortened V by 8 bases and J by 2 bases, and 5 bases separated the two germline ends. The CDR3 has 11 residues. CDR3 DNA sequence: TGTGCCACCGGGTACACAGATACGCAGTATTTT. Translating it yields CATGYTDTQYF.

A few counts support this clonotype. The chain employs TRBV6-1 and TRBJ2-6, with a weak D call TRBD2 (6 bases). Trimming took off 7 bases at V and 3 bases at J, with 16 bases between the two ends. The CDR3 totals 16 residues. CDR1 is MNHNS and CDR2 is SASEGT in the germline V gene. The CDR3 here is CASTLRGGVGANVLTF. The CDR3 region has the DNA TGTGCCAGCACCCTCCGAGGAGGGGTTGGGGCCAACGTCCTGACTTTC.